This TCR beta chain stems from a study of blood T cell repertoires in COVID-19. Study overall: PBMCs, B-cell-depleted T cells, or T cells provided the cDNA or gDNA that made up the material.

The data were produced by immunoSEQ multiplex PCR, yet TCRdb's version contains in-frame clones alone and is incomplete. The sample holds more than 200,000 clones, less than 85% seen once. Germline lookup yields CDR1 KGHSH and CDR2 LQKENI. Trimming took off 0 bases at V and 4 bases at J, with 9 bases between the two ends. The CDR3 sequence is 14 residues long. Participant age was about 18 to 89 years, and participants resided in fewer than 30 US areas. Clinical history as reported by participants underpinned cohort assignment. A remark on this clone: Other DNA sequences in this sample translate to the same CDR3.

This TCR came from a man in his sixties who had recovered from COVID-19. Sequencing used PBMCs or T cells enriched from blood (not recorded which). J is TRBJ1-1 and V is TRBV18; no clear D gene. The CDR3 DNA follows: TGTGCCAGCTCACCACCGACTGGAGGCACTGAAGCTTTCTTT. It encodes CASSPPTGGTEAFF.